Listed below are T cell receptor beta chains from one sample, sequenced in a study of response to subunit inactivated influenza vaccine. A single record per CDR3 protein comes from TCRdb applying MiXCR to the RT-PCR reads. In the table there are under 550,000 distinct CDR3 sequences, 7.5% to 8.5% of which are singletons. The sequences come from PBMCs from blood, collected about 24 months after vaccination. The receptors come from a man in his fifties or sixties who received an inactivated influenza vaccine. CDR3s include the opening cysteine and the closing phenylalanine or tryptophan. D genes are given only for firm matches. Expanded clones are given a class, and other clones once, few, many or no size at all.

>TRBD1|TRBJ1-6|TRBV29-1|many
TGCAGCGTCGGGACAGCCGTAAATTCACCCCTCCACTTT
CSVGTAVNSPLHF
>.|TRBJ2-4|TRBV4-1|.
TGCGCCAGCAGCCCGCAACCCGGCGGGATTGAAGCCAAAAACATTCAGTACTTC
CASSPQPGGIEAKNIQYF
>.|TRBJ2-7|TRBV7-3|few
TGTGCCAGCAGCTTAATTTGGCGGTCCGAGCAGTACTTC
CASSLIWRSEQYF
>.|TRBJ2-1|TRBV20-1|many
TGCAGTGCTAGAACCGCGGGGACCAAGCAGTTCTTC
CSARTAGTKQFF
>.|TRBJ2-3|TRBV28|many
TGTGCCAGCAGCCAACAAGTTGATACGCAGTATTTT
CASSQQVDTQYF
>.|TRBJ1-2|TRBV7-9|few
TGTGCCAGCAGTCCCCAAGAGGACGACTATGGCTACACCTTC
CASSPQEDDYGYTF
>.|TRBJ2-3|TRBV7-2|many
TGTGCCAGCAGCAGGGAGAGGACAGATACGCAGTATTTT
CASSRERTDTQYF
>TRBD1|TRBJ1-2|TRBV28|few
TGTGCCAGCAGGGACCCGACAGGGGCTAACTATGGCTACACCTTC
CASRDPTGANYGYTF
>.|TRBJ1-6|TRBV7-8|.
TGTGCCAGCAGCCAACTTAGTGGAGGAAATTCACCCCTCCACTTT
CASSQLSGGNSPLHF
>.|TRBJ1-6|TRBV5-5|many
TGTGCCAGCAGCTTGGCCCCCACGGGTTTAGGTTCACCCCTCCACTTT
CASSLAPTGLGSPLHF
>TRBD2|TRBJ2-3|TRBV20-1|.
TGCGGTGCTAGAGATCTAGCGGGAGGGGGCACAGATACGCAGTATTTT
CGARDLAGGGTDTQYF
>.|TRBJ2-7|TRBV10-3|.
TGTGCCATCAGTGAGTCGAATGGACAAGGATCCTACGAGCAGTACTTC
CAISESNGQGSYEQYF
>.|TRBJ2-7|TRBV6-2/TRBV6-3|few
TGTGCCAGCAGAACCTACAGGGATGAAACCTACGAGCAGTACTTC
CASRTYRDETYEQYF
>TRBD1|TRBJ2-7|TRBV10-3|many
TGTGCCATCAGTAAGGGACAGGGGTCCTCCTACGAGCAGTACTTC
CAISKGQGSSYEQYF
>.|TRBJ2-6|TRBV6-1|few
TGTGCCAGCAGTCCATTGACCTCTGGGGCCAACGTCCTGACTTTC
CASSPLTSGANVLTF
>.|TRBJ2-5|TRBV20-1|many
TGCAGTGCTAGAGATGATGGCAGGGGCGAGACCCAGTACTTC
CSARDDGRGETQYF
>.|TRBJ1-4|TRBV12-3/TRBV12-4|.
TGTGCCAGCAGTCGACAACCGGGACGGAATAATGAAAAACTGTTTTTT
CASSRQPGRNNEKLFF
>TRBD2|TRBJ2-1|TRBV20-1|.
TGCAGTGCTACCCCGCCTAGCGGGAGTCACAATGAGCAGTTCTTC
CSATPPSGSHNEQFF
>.|TRBJ2-7|TRBV4-1|few
TGCGCCAGCAGCCAAGAGACCGGGTCCCTCTACTACGAGCAGTACTTC
CASSQETGSLYYEQYF
>.|TRBJ1-3|TRBV5-1|many
TGCGCCAGCAGCTTGGCCGTCGGGACGGGAAACACCATATATTTT
CASSLAVGTGNTIYF
>.|TRBJ1-1|TRBV29-1|many
TGCAGCGTCCGCCGGCAGGGGCGAAACACTGAAGCTTTCTTT
CSVRRQGRNTEAFF
>.|TRBJ1-1|TRBV9|many
TGTGCCAGCAGTGTGACAGTGAACACTGAAGCTTTCTTT
CASSVTVNTEAFF
>TRBD1|TRBJ2-7|TRBV18|many
TGTGCCAGCTCACCACCCGGGACAGGGGTTCTCTACGAGCAGTACTTC
CASSPPGTGVLYEQYF
>TRBD2|TRBJ2-7|TRBV28|.
TGTGCCAGCAGCCGAGAACCACTAGCGGCCCTCGGGAAGCAGTACTTC
CASSREPLAALGKQYF
>.|TRBJ2-1|TRBV5-1|few
TGCGCCAGCAGCCCGGCGATGGACTACAATGAGCAGTTCTTC
CASSPAMDYNEQFF
>TRBD1|TRBJ2-1|TRBV19|few
TGTGCCAGTAGATCCCGCCGACAGGGAGTTTCCAGTGAGCAGTTCTTC
CASRSRRQGVSSEQFF
>.|TRBJ2-5|TRBV7-9|.
TGTGCCAGCAGGAGTTCACCGGGACCTAAAGAGACCCAGTACTTC
CASRSSPGPKETQYF
>.|TRBJ1-1|TRBV4-3|many
TGCGCCAGCAGCCAGGTTCAGGGAACTGAAGCTTTCTTT
CASSQVQGTEAFF
>.|TRBJ1-2|TRBV7-2|many
TGTGCCAGCAGCTTAGGCTCCCTTCTGAACTATGGCTACACCTTC
CASSLGSLLNYGYTF
>.|TRBJ2-7|TRBV27|.
TGTGCCAGCAGTTTATCGGGGGGGCTTGTCTACGAGCAGTACTTC
CASSLSGGLVYEQYF
>TRBD1|TRBJ1-2|TRBV7-9|few
TGTGCCAGCAGCTCCGGGACAGGGGGAAGGTATGGCTACACCTTC
CASSSGTGGRYGYTF
>.|TRBJ2-7|TRBV3-1|many
TGTGCCAGCAGCCAAGGGACTTGGCAGTACTTC
CASSQGTWQYF
>.|TRBJ2-5|TRBV7-2|.
TGTGCCAGCAGCTTAGATACGGGTTTACAAGAGACCCAGTACTTC
CASSLDTGLQETQYF
>TRBD2|TRBJ2-1|TRBV10-2|many
TGCGCCAGCAGTGAGTCGGGGAGGACTAGCGGGATTAATTACAATGAGCAGTTCTTC
CASSESGRTSGINYNEQFF
>.|TRBJ2-1|TRBV12-3/TRBV12-4|many
TGTGCCAGCAGCCTAAGGACTCACGGTGGTGAGCAGTTCTTC
CASSLRTHGGEQFF
>TRBD2|TRBJ2-5|TRBV20-1|few
TGCAGTGCGACCAGAGGACTAGCGGCTCAAGAGACCCAGTACTTC
CSATRGLAAQETQYF
>.|TRBJ2-7|TRBV20-1|.
TGCAGTACCCCTGGGGTTCTCGCCTACGAGCAGTACTTC
CSTPGVLAYEQYF
>TRBD1|TRBJ2-4|TRBV4-2|many
TGTGCCAGCAGCCAAGATGGCAGGGGGCTAATTTCAGCCAAAAACATTCAGTACTTC
CASSQDGRGLISAKNIQYF
>TRBD1|TRBJ2-3|TRBV28|few
TGTGCCAGCAGTCGACAGGGTTCTTCAGATACGCAGTATTTT
CASSRQGSSDTQYF
>.|TRBJ1-5|TRBV12-3/TRBV12-4|.
TGTGCCAGCAGTCCCTCCCTAGCACGGGACCAGCCCCAGCATTTT
CASSPSLARDQPQHF
>TRBD2|TRBJ2-3|TRBV20-1|.
TGCAGTGCTAGGGGTCTAGCGGAGGTGGGGGCAGATACGCAGTATTTT
CSARGLAEVGADTQYF
>TRBD1|TRBJ2-2|TRBV7-2|.
TGTGCCAGGAGCTGGACAGGGGCGAACACCGGGGAGCTGTTTTTT
CARSWTGANTGELFF
>TRBD1|TRBJ2-5|TRBV6-1|few
TGTGCCAGCAGAAATCGGGACAGCCCGATCCAAGAGACCCAGTACTTC
CASRNRDSPIQETQYF
>.|TRBJ2-3|TRBV20-1|many
TGCAGTGCTACTACAGGGTACGGCACAGATACGCAGTATTTT
CSATTGYGTDTQYF
>.|TRBJ2-1|TRBV12-3/TRBV12-4|many
TGTGCCAGCACCACCTCGATACGGGTAGAGCAGTTCTTC
CASTTSIRVEQFF
>.|TRBJ2-7|TRBV4-1|few
TGCGCCAGCAGCCAAGGCCCGGGGGCAGGACTATACGAGCAGTACTTC
CASSQGPGAGLYEQYF
>.|TRBJ2-7|TRBV29-1|many
TGCAGCGTCGCACCCCGTTCCTACGAGCAGTACTTC
CSVAPRSYEQYF
>.|TRBJ2-1|TRBV4-2|few
TGTGCCAGCAGCCAAGTAGCCAGGGGTATCCTGAATGAGCAGTTCTTC
CASSQVARGILNEQFF
>.|TRBJ2-5|TRBV12-3/TRBV12-4|many
TGTGCCAGCAGTATCAGCGGACACCAAGAGACCCAGTACTTC
CASSISGHQETQYF
>TRBD2|TRBJ2-7|TRBV20-1|many
TGCAGTGCTAGCCTAGCGGGAGGGCCGAGCGAGCAGTACTTC
CSASLAGGPSEQYF
>.|TRBJ1-6|TRBV10-3|few
TGTGCCATCACGGGGGCTAAAAATTCACCCCTCCACTTT
CAITGAKNSPLHF
>TRBD2|TRBJ2-3|TRBV9|few
TGTGCCAGCAGCCCAATCCAAACTAGCGGGGCTAGCACAGATACGCAGTATTTT
CASSPIQTSGASTDTQYF
>TRBD1|TRBJ2-1|TRBV12-3/TRBV12-4|many
TGTGCCAGCAGTAGGGGGCCCAACTCCCGCTACAATGAGCAGTTCTTC
CASSRGPNSRYNEQFF
>.|TRBJ1-1|TRBV18|.
TGTGCCAGCTCACCCGCAGCCACTGAAGCTTTCTTT
CASSPAATEAFF
>.|TRBJ2-5|TRBV30|.
TGTGCCTGGAGTGTCGGACACCTAGGAGAGACCCAGTACTTC
CAWSVGHLGETQYF
>.|TRBJ2-7|TRBV27|.
TGTGCCAGCAGAACATCAGGGTTCGGGGGTCCCCTGGACGAGCAGTACTTC
CASRTSGFGGPLDEQYF